Listed below are T cell receptor beta chains from one sample, sequenced in a study of CD8 T cells in ankylosing spondylitis. One entry per CDR3 protein results from TCRdb running MiXCR on the 5' RACE reads. This sample yields approximately 520,000 distinct CDR3 sequences, of which 5.3% are seen a single time; 3% to 4% belongs to the top ten. The sample taken for sequencing was blood, either unsorted or a sorted T cell fraction (not recorded which). These receptors were collected from a male donor with ankylosing spondylitis. Each CDR3 is given with its conserved first and last residue. The order of the fields is D gene, CDR3 length, V gene, clone size, J gene, CDR3 DNA, CDR3 protein. A D gene is named only where the DNA matches it firmly. A clone size is listed for some rows: how often the clone was seen (once, few, many), or a class if it is expanded.

>.|12|TRBV21-1|many|TRBJ2-1
TGTGCCAGGGGACAGGGGATAGATGAGCAGTTCTTC
CARGQGIDEQFF
>.|15|TRBV7-2|many|TRBJ2-7
TGTGCCAGCAGCTCCAACAGGAAAGGCTATGACGAGCAGTACTTC
CASSSNRKGYDEQYF
>TRBD2|15|TRBV3-1|.|TRBJ2-4
TGTGCCAGCAGCCAAGTCCGGGGGGGCAAAAACATTCAGTACTTC
CASSQVRGGKNIQYF
>TRBD1|15|TRBV6-1|many|TRBJ2-2
TGTGCCAGCAGAGACAGGGGCCTGAACACCGGGGAGCTGTTTTTT
CASRDRGLNTGELFF
>.|15|TRBV4-3|many|TRBJ2-1
TGCGCCAGCAGCCAAGATCGAGGAGTACAGGCACGGAAGTTCTTC
CASSQDRGVQARKFF
>.|16|TRBV28|.|TRBJ2-1
TGTGCCAGCAGTGGGCTCAGGGTGAAAGGGTACAATGAGCAGTTCTTC
CASSGLRVKGYNEQFF
>.|12|TRBV2|many|TRBJ1-5
TGTGCCAGCAGCTTAAACCCGTGGCCCCAGCATTTT
CASSLNPWPQHF
>TRBD1|15|TRBV5-1|many|TRBJ2-7
TGCGCCAGCAGCTATACCGGGACAGGGGCTCCCGAAGGATACTTC
CASSYTGTGAPEGYF
>.|15|TRBV7-2|many|TRBJ1-1
TGTGCCAGCAGCTTAATGGGGAGAACGAACACTGAAGCTTTCTTT
CASSLMGRTNTEAFF
>TRBD1|14|TRBV12-3/TRBV12-4|many|TRBJ2-7
TGTGCCAGCAGTTTTTGGGACAGGGTCTACGAGCAGTACTTC
CASSFWDRVYEQYF
>TRBD2|13|TRBV4-2|many|TRBJ2-2
TGTGCCAGCGGCCTGGGGGGGACCGGGGAGCTGTTTTTT
CASGLGGTGELFF
>.|13|TRBV24-1|many|TRBJ2-1
TGTGCCACCAGTGACCGTGCTAAGGGTGAGCAGTTCTTC
CATSDRAKGEQFF
>TRBD1|12|TRBV20-1|many|TRBJ1-1
TGCAGTGCCCATAACAGGGGACTGATTGCTTTCTTT
CSAHNRGLIAFF
>TRBD2|14|TRBV20-1|many|TRBJ2-5
TGCAGTGCCCGGACTAGCGGGGATCAAGAGACCCAGTACTTC
CSARTSGDQETQYF
>TRBD2|17|TRBV12-3/TRBV12-4|.|TRBJ2-3
TGTGCCAGCAGTTTTGGGTTAGAGCGGGGGTTCACAGATACGCAGTATTTT
CASSFGLERGFTDTQYF
>.|14|TRBV28|few|TRBJ1-4
TGTGCCAGCAGTACAGATGCAACTAATGAAAAACTGTTTTTT
CASSTDATNEKLFF
>TRBD2|15|TRBV7-2|few|TRBJ2-5
TGTGCCAGCAGCTCCCGGGTAGCGGGAAGGGAGACCCAGTACTTC
CASSSRVAGRETQYF
>TRBD1|15|TRBV28|many|TRBJ2-3
TGTGCCAGCAGTTTGTGGGACAGGAGCACAGATACGCAGTATTTT
CASSLWDRSTDTQYF
>.|15|TRBV10-3|many|TRBJ2-1
TGTGCCATCAGTGAAGCGTCAAGCCCCTACAATGAGCAGTTCTTC
CAISEASSPYNEQFF
>.|13|TRBV4-3|many|TRBJ1-1
TGCGCCAGCAGCCAAGATTGGGGTACTGAAGCTTTCTTT
CASSQDWGTEAFF
>.|15|TRBV7-2|many|TRBJ2-5
TGTGCCAGCACCCGAATCGGGGGGCTCGGAGAGACCCAGTACTTC
CASTRIGGLGETQYF
>.|15|TRBV4-3|many|TRBJ1-4
TGCGCCAGCAGCCAAGCGGGGGAGTTCAGCGAAAAACTGTTTTTT
CASSQAGEFSEKLFF
>TRBD1|18|TRBV28|few|TRBJ2-1
TGTGCCAGTGTAGGGACAGGGATTTCACGCACACCCTACAATGAGCAGTTCTTC
CASVGTGISRTPYNEQFF
>.|13|TRBV18|many|TRBJ2-7
TGTGCCAGCTCAAAGGTTGACCCCTACGAGCAGTACTTC
CASSKVDPYEQYF
>TRBD2|15|TRBV6-1|many|TRBJ2-7
TGTGCCAGCAGCCTAACTAGCGGGAGAAGGTACGAGCAGTACTTC
CASSLTSGRRYEQYF
>.|12|TRBV27|many|TRBJ2-3
TGTGCCAGCAGTTTTTCGGCAGATACGCAGTATTTT
CASSFSADTQYF
>.|12|TRBV20-1|many|TRBJ1-1
TGCAGTGCTCCGACCCTTTGGTCTGAAGCTTTCTTT
CSAPTLWSEAFF
>.|13|TRBV11-2|few|TRBJ2-1
TGTGCCAGCAGCTTATTCAGGGTCAATGAGCAGTTCTTC
CASSLFRVNEQFF
>.|13|TRBV7-6|few|TRBJ2-7
TGTGCCAGCAGCCCGTCCCGGGACAACGAGCAGTACTTC
CASSPSRDNEQYF
>.|12|TRBV7-9|many|TRBJ2-7
TGTGCCAGCAGTTACGGGTCCTACGAGCAGTACTTC
CASSYGSYEQYF
>TRBD1|14|TRBV12-3/TRBV12-4|many|TRBJ1-5
TGTGCCAGCAGTTTTCAGGGGGCAGGATGGTCCCAGCATTTT
CASSFQGAGWSQHF
>TRBD2|16|TRBV5-1|many|TRBJ2-7
TGCGCCAGCAGCTTGATCGTCACTAGCGGTACCTACGAGCAGTACTTC
CASSLIVTSGTYEQYF
>TRBD1|16|TRBV12-3/TRBV12-4|many|TRBJ2-1
TGTGCCAGCAGTTTAGGGCGGAGACAGGGGACAAATGAGCAGTTCTTC
CASSLGRRQGTNEQFF
>TRBD1|14|TRBV6-1|few|TRBJ2-2
TGTGCCTCCAGGGGGACATCGAACACCGGGGAGCTGTTTTTT
CASRGTSNTGELFF
>.|17|TRBV4-3|many|TRBJ2-7
TGCGCCAGCAGCCAAGCCCACTCTACGCAGTCCCTCTACGAGCAGTACTTC
CASSQAHSTQSLYEQYF
>TRBD1|15|TRBV12-3/TRBV12-4|many|TRBJ1-1
TGTGCCAGCAGTTTAGCGACAGGGGGCTACACTGAAGCTTTCTTT
CASSLATGGYTEAFF